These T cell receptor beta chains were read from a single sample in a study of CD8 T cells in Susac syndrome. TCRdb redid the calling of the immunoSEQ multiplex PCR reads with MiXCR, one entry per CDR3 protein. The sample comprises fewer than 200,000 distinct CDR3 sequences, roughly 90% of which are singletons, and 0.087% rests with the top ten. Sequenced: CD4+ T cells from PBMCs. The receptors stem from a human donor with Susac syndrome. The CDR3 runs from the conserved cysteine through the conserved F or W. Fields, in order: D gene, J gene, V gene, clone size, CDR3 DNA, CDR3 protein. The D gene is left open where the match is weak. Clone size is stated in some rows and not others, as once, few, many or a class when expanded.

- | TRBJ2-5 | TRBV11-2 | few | TGTGCCAGCAGCTGGGGCAGGGGCGAGACCCAGTACTTC | CASSWGRGETQYF
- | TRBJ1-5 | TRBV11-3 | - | TGTGCCAGCAGCTTAGCGTGGAGGGCTGGTCAGCCCCAGCATTTT | CASSLAWRAGQPQHF
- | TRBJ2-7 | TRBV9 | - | TGTGCCAGCAGCCGACGTGAGCGCTACGAGCAGTACTTC | CASSRRERYEQYF
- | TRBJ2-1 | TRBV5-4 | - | TGTGCCAGCAGCCCAACCGGGACTGGCTACAATGAGCAGTTCTTC | CASSPTGTGYNEQFF
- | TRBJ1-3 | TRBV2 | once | TGTGCCAGCAGAAGACTAAGACCGACACCTTCTGGAAACACCATATATTTT | CASRRLRPTPSGNTIYF
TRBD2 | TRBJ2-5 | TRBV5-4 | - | TGTGCCAGCAGCCCAGCGGGAGGGCAAGAGACCCAGTACTTC | CASSPAGGQETQYF
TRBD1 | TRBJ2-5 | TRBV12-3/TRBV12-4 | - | TGTGCCAGCAGGTCGGACAGGTTCGGTGTGGAAGAGACCCAGTACTTC | CASRSDRFGVEETQYF
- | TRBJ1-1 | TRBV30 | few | TGTGCCTGGAGTCGGAACATGAACACTGAAGCTTTCTTT | CAWSRNMNTEAFF
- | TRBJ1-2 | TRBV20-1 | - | TGCAGTGCTAGTTCCGAGAACTATGGCTACACCTTC | CSASSENYGYTF
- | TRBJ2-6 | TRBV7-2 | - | TGTGCCAGCAGCTTAGGTCAGGGATCGGGGGCCAACGTCCTGACTTTC | CASSLGQGSGANVLTF
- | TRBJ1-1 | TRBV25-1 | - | TGTGCCAGCAGTACTAATTACTTGAACACTGAAGCTTTCTTT | CASSTNYLNTEAFF
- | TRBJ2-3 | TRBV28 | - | TGTGCCAGCGGTAGGGATACGCAGTATTTT | CASGRDTQYF
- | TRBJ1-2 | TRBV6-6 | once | TGTGCCAGCAGCCCAGGGTCAGTCTATGGCTACACCTTC | CASSPGSVYGYTF
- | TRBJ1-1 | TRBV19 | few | TGTGCCAGTAGTATGAAGGGCGGTCCCACTGAAGCTTTCTTT | CASSMKGGPTEAFF
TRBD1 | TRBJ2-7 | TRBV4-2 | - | TGTGCCAGCAGCCAGCCGGGACAGGGTACCTACGAGCAGTACTTC | CASSQPGQGTYEQYF
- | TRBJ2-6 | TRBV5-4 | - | TGTGCCAGCAGCTTGGCTGGGGCTGGGGCCAACGTCCTGACTTTC | CASSLAGAGANVLTF
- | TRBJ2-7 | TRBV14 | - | TGTGCCAGCAGCCAAGAAAAGCGAGAGCTCTGGTACGAGCAGTACTTC | CASSQEKRELWYEQYF
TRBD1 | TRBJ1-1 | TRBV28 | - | TGTGCCAGCAGTTTGGATCATGGACAGGGGGAAGCTTTCTTT | CASSLDHGQGEAFF
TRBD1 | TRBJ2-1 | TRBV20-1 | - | TGCAGTGCCGAGGGGGCCCGTTACAATGAGCAGTTCTTC | CSAEGARYNEQFF
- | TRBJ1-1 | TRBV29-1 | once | TGCAGCGCCAGAGGGCAGGGAAACACTGAAGCTTTCTTT | CSARGQGNTEAFF
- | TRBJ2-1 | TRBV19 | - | TGTGCCAGTAGGCTGGGCAGGGGACCCTACAATGAGCAGTTCTTC | CASRLGRGPYNEQFF
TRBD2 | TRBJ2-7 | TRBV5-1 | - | TGCGCCAGCAGCTTAAGCGGGAGCGCCTACGAGCAGTACTTC | CASSLSGSAYEQYF